The 23 T cell receptor beta chains listed next were all sequenced from one sample in a study of blood T cell repertoires in COVID-19. The data were produced by immunoSEQ multiplex PCR, yet TCRdb's version contains in-frame clones alone and is incomplete. Among roughly 230,000 clones listed, about 79% were seen once. Sequencing was carried out using PBMCs or T cells enriched from blood (not recorded which). The receptor source for this set is an older woman who had recovered from COVID-19.

The chain carries TRBV5-1 and TRBJ2-7; a possible D gene is TRBD1 (7 bases). V lost 7 bases to trimming and J lost 6 bases, with 17 bases between them. This CDR3 contains 13 residues. Per germline, CDR1 SGHRS and CDR2 YFSETQ. The CDR3: CASHPGGLGEQYF. The CDR3 nucleotides read TGCGCCAGCCATCCAGGGGGGTTGGGCGAGCAGTACTTC. The whole variable domain, filled in from reference TRBV5-1 and TRBJ2-7, reads KAGVTQTPRYLIKTRGQQVTLSCSPISGHRSVSWYQQTPGQGLQFLFEYFSETQRNKGNFPGRFSGRQFSNSRSEMNVSTLELGDSALYLCASHPGGLGEQYFGPGTRLTVT.

The gene calls are TRBV7-8 and TRBJ1-2, with a tentative D call TRBD1 (5 bases). The CDR3 is 14 amino acids. Trimming cost V 4 bases and J 2 bases, with 11 bases left between them. From germline, CDR1 is SGHVS and CDR2 FQNEAQ. The CDR3 DNA reads as TGTGCCAGCAGCTCCCAGACAGACAACTATGGCTACACCTTC. The encoded protein is CASSSQTDNYGYTF. The full variable domain, in which reference TRBV7-8 and TRBJ1-2 provide the parts outside the CDR3, is GAGVSQSPRYKVAKRGQDVALRCDPISGHVSLFWYQQALGQGPEFLTYFQNEAQLDKSGLPSDRFFAERPEGSVSTLKIQRTQQEDSAVYLCASSSQTDNYGYTFGSGTRLTVV.

This rearrangement joins TRBV6-1 to TRBJ1-6; D is ambiguous. V dropped 3 bases and J dropped 8 bases, with 8 bases sitting between them. The CDR3 consists of 13 residues. Germline V lookup: CDR1 MNHNS, CDR2 SASEGT. The CDR3 DNA reads as TGTGCCAGCAGTGACCTATTAGATTCACCCCTCCACTTT. It translates to CASSDLLDSPLHF.

This chain uses TRBV11-2 with TRBJ1-4; D is uncertain. In germline, CDR1 is SGHAT, CDR2 FQNNGV. There are 14 residues in the CDR3. V lost 1 base and J 8 bases, leaving 11 bases between the germline ends. DNA for the CDR3: TGTGCCAGCAGCTTAGCCGGGTCCGTAGAAAAACTGTTTTTT. Amino acids: CASSLAGSVEKLFF.

This clone came up once. V and J are TRBV7-8 and TRBJ2-1; D not resolved. CDR1 and CDR2 from the germline V gene are SGHVS and FQNEAQ. The CDR3 runs 16 residues. V lost 3 bases and J 7 bases, leaving 19 bases between the germline ends. The CDR3 coding sequence is TGTGCCAGCAGCTTGGTGAGACACGTCCAAAATAATGAGCAGTTCTTC. Translation gives CASSLVRHVQNNEQFF.

This chain joins TRBV3-1 (or the pseudogene TRBV3-2) and TRBJ2-4, with no clear D. Trimming cost V 1 base and J 1 base, with 5 bases left between them. The CDR3 contains 14 residues. Germline V gene sequence: CDR1 LGHDT, CDR2 YNNKEL (reference sequence). The CDR3 DNA is TGTGCCAGCAGCCAAGCCGGGGCCAAAAACATTCAGTACTTC. The encoded protein is CASSQAGAKNIQYF.

This clone was seen only a few times. The CDR3 sequence is CASSSSGQGNTEAFF. DNA for the CDR3: TGCGCCAGCAGCTCGTCTGGACAGGGCAACACTGAAGCTTTCTTT. The gene calls are TRBV5-1 and TRBJ1-1; 8 bases match TRBD1. The CDR3 sequence is 15 residues long. The V gene end was trimmed by 3 bases and the J gene end by 2 bases; junction bases not matched to a gene: 6. Germline values: CDR1 SGHRS, CDR2 YFSETQ.

This chain uses TRBV2 with TRBJ2-3; 15 bases align to TRBD2. This CDR3 is 16 amino acids long. Germline V CDR1 and CDR2: SNHLY, FYNNEI. V gave up 6 bases and J gave up 4 bases; unmatched junction bases: 5. DNA of the CDR3: TGTGCCAGCAGCGGGACTAGCGGGAGGTTGTCAGATACGCAGTATTTT. Translating it yields CASSGTSGRLSDTQYF.

The rearrangement links TRBV11-3 to TRBJ2-1; D is undetermined. Looked up from germline, CDR1 is SGHNT and CDR2 is YENEEA. Deletions cut 1 base from V and 7 bases from J, with 11 bases between. CDR3 length: 14 residues. The CDR3 reads CASSLGSKENEQFF. CDR3 coding DNA: TGTGCCAGCAGCTTAGGGAGTAAAGAGAATGAGCAGTTCTTC.

The CDR3 sequence is CASSYSGLEGNEQFF. The DNA of the CDR3 is TGTGCCAGCAGTTACTCGGGACTAGAAGGGAATGAGCAGTTCTTC. This chain links TRBV6-5 with TRBJ2-1; 8 bases fit TRBD2. Germline CDR1 reads MNHEY; CDR2 reads SVGAGI. This CDR3 has 15 residues. V dropped 0 bases and J dropped 7; count of bases not matched to a gene: 5.

The genes are TRBV27 and TRBJ2-7; D is perhaps TRBD2 (6 bases). Trimming shortened V by 3 bases and J by 6 bases, and 15 bases separated the two germline ends. The CDR3 spans 14 residues. Germline CDR1 and CDR2: MNHEY and SMNVEV (reference sequence). This CDR3 reads CASSFYGRRGEQYF. The CDR3 nucleotides are TGTGCCAGCAGTTTCTACGGGAGAAGAGGCGAGCAGTACTTC.

J is TRBJ2-1 and V is TRBV7-6; 7 bases line up with TRBD2. The ends lost 1 base at V and 7 bases at J; junction bases unmatched: 7. This CDR3 region has 15 residues. Germline V gene data show CDR1 as SGHVS and CDR2 as FNYEAQ. The CDR3 DNA reads as TGTGCCAGCAGCTTAGATGGCGGGGGTGTTAATGAGCAGTTCTTC. It yields the protein CASSLDGGGVNEQFF. The whole variable domain, remainder taken from reference TRBV7-6 and TRBJ2-1, is GAGVSQSPRYKVTKRGQDVALRCDPISGHVSLYWYRQALGQGPEFLTYFNYEAQQDKSGLPNDRFSAERPEGSISTLTIQRTEQRDSAMYRCASSLDGGGVNEQFFGPGTRLTVL.

This clone was picked up one time. V gene TRBV7-2 combines with J gene TRBJ1-1; 7 nucleotides match TRBD1. This CDR3 region has 15 residues. V trimming: 2 bases; J trimming: 1 base; junction bases outside the gene matches: 4. Looked up from germline, CDR1 is SGHTA and CDR2 is FQGNSA. CDR3 sequence: CASSLRQGTNTEAFF. The DNA of the CDR3 is TGTGCCAGCAGCTTACGACAGGGTACGAACACTGAAGCTTTCTTT. The complete variable domain, with remaining parts taken from reference TRBV7-2 and TRBJ1-1, reads GAGVSQSPSNKVTEKGKDVELRCDPISGHTALYWYRQSLGQGLEFLIYFQGNSAPDKSGLPSDRFSAERTGGSVSTLTIQRTQQEDSAVYLCASSLRQGTNTEAFFGQGTRLTVV.

DNA for the CDR3: TGTGCCAGCAGTTATTCAGGACAGGGACCCTATGGCTACACCTTC. Translation gives CASSYSGQGPYGYTF. This chain links TRBV6-5 with TRBJ1-2; TRBD1 agrees at 8 bases. Per germline, CDR1 MNHEY and CDR2 SVGAGI. CDR3 length: 15 residues. V lost 3 bases and J lost 4; bases outside the gene matches: 7.

This clone has only one observation. The rearrangement joins TRBV12-3 or TRBV12-4 to TRBJ1-1, with TRBD1 matching over 7 bases. The CDR3 runs 13 residues. Trimming removed 6 bases from V and 5 bases from J; junction bases left unmatched: 6. The CDR3 sequence is CASSPNRGTEAFF. CDR3 nucleotide sequence: TGTGCCAGCAGCCCTAACAGGGGTACTGAAGCTTTCTTT.

V usage is TRBV21-1 and J usage is TRBJ2-7; TRBD2 is the table's D call and was not checked against the DNA. TRBV21-1 is classified as a pseudogene. The CDR3 has 16 residues. CDR3 region: CASSTYLAPSSYEQYF. The DNA of the CDR3 is TGTGCCAGCAGCACGTATCTAGCGCCCAGCTCCTACGAGCAGTACTTC.

The rearrangement joins TRBV7-9 to TRBJ1-3, with TRBD1 identical over 7 bases. V dropped 5 bases and J dropped 0; count of bases not matched to a gene: 7. CDR1 is SEHNR, CDR2 FQNEAQ, per germline (reference sequence). This CDR3 has 16 amino acids. The CDR3 sequence is CASSGRQGLSGNTIYF. CDR3 bases: TGTGCCAGCAGCGGCCGACAGGGCCTCTCTGGAAACACCATATATTTT.

The J gene is TRBJ1-4, the V gene TRBV18; the match to TRBD1 covers 7 bases. With V trimmed by 1 base and J by 3 bases, 2 bases remained unmatched. Germline assignment: CDR1 KGHSH and CDR2 LQKENI. CDR3 size: 15 residues. Here the CDR3 reads CASSPRQGSNEKLFF. In nucleotides, the CDR3 is TGTGCCAGCTCACCACGACAGGGATCTAATGAAAAACTGTTTTTT.

The chain recombines TRBV5-1 with TRBJ2-1; TRBD2 matches 14 bases. The CDR3 runs to 20 residues. The junction had 12 bases not matched to a gene; V was cut back by 4 bases and J by 0 bases. Germline V gene lookup returns CDR1 SGHRS and CDR2 YFSETQ. For the CDR3, the DNA is TGCGCCAGCAGCCCCTCTGGGGGACTAGCGGGGGCCAGCTCCTACAATGAGCAGTTCTTC. Its translation is CASSPSGGLAGASSYNEQFF.

V and J are TRBV5-5 and TRBJ1-3, with D maybe TRBD1 (5 bases). The germline V and J ends were trimmed by 3 bases and 0 bases, with 13 bases remaining between them. Germline V gives CDR1 SGHKS, CDR2 YYEKEE (reference sequence). This CDR3 is 16 amino acids long. The CDR3 DNA follows: TGTGCCAGCAGCTCAAACCCGACAGACTCTGGAAACACCATATATTTT. As protein: CASSSNPTDSGNTIYF.

This chain joins TRBV5-6 and TRBJ1-2; D not certain. The CDR3 covers 13 residues. Germline lookup yields CDR1 SGHDT and CDR2 YYEEEE. V shed 1 base and J shed 2 bases, with 6 bases lying between them. CDR3 amino acids: CASSLKANYGYTF. CDR3 in DNA: TGTGCCAGCAGCTTGAAAGCCAACTATGGCTACACCTTC.

V and J are TRBV7-9 and TRBJ2-7; weak D call: TRBD1 (5 bases). Trimming stripped 8 bases from V and 0 bases from J, with 17 bases between. Germline CDR1 reads SEHNR; CDR2 reads FQNEAQ (reference sequence). CDR3 length: 15 residues. The CDR3 coding sequence is TGTGCCAGCTTCGACAGTACCTTTATCTCCTACGAGCAGTACTTC. Its translation is CASFDSTFISYEQYF.

The chain joins TRBV2 to TRBJ2-7; 10 nucleotides match TRBD2. The germline V gene has CDR1 SNHLY and CDR2 FYNNEI. The CDR3 spans 17 residues. J lost 2 bases, V lost 3 bases, and 10 bases had no gene match. In DNA, the CDR3 is TGTGCCAGCAGTGACCCCAGCGGGGGGGCCGAAGCCTACGAGCAGTACTTC. It is translated as CASSDPSGGAEAYEQYF.